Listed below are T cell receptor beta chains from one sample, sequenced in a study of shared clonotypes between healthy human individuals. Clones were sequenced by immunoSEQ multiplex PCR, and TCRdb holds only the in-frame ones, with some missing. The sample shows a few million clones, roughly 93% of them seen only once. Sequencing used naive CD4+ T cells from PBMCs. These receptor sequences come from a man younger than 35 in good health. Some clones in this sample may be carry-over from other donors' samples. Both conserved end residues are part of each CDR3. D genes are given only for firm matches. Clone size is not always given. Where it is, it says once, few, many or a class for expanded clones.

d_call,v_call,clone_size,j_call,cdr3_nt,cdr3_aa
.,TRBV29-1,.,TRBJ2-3,TGCAGCGGTAGTAGGGGCCGGGATACGCAGTATTTT,CSGSRGRDTQYF
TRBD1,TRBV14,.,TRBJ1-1,TGTGCCAGCAGCCAAAATGTCTGGGACAGGGTCTGGGACACTGAAGCTTTCTTT,CASSQNVWDRVWDTEAFF
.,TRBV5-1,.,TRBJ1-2,TGCGCCAGCACTGAAGACTCCACCATCCCTAACTATGGCTACACCTTC,CASTEDSTIPNYGYTF
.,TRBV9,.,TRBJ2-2,TGTGCCAGCAGCCCCATGCGGGGCACCGGGGAGCTGTTTTTT,CASSPMRGTGELFF
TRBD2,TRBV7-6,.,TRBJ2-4,TGTGCCAGCAGCTTATGGGCGGGGACTACCCCTGCCAAAAACATTCAGTACTTC,CASSLWAGTTPAKNIQYF
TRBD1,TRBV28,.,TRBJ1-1,TGTGCCAGCAGTACAGGGGGTTCGGTAGCTTTCTTT,CASSTGGSVAFF
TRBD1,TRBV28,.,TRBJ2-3,TGTGCCAGCAGCCGGGACAGGGTCGGATTGAGCACAGATACGCAGTATTTT,CASSRDRVGLSTDTQYF
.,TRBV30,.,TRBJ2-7,TGTGCCTGGAGTGAAGATCGGGGAGCCTACGAGCAGTACTTC,CAWSEDRGAYEQYF
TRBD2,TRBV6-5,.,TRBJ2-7,TGTGCCAGCAGCCGGACTAGCGGGAGCGAGCAGTACTTC,CASSRTSGSEQYF
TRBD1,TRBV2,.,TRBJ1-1,TGTGCCAGCAGGGGGACAGGCGGGAACACTGAAGCTTTCTTT,CASRGTGGNTEAFF
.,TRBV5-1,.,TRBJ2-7,TGCGCCAGCAGCCTGGGGCCACGCTCCTACGAGCAGTACTTC,CASSLGPRSYEQYF
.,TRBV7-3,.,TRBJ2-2,TGTGCCAGCAGGAGCGAGACAGGGAACACCGGGGAGCTGTTTTTT,CASRSETGNTGELFF
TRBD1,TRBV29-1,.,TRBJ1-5,TGCAGCGTGGCCGGGACAGGGAAGGGTGGCAATCAGCCCCAGCATTTT,CSVAGTGKGGNQPQHF
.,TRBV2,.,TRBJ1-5,TGTGCCAGCAACCAACGACAGGCCCATGGTAGCCAGCCCCAGCATTTT,CASNQRQAHGSQPQHF
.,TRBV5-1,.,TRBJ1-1,TGCGCCAGCAGCCCCGGCACCGGGATCATGAACACTGAAGCTTTCTTT,CASSPGTGIMNTEAFF
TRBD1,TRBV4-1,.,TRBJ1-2,TGCGCCAGCAGCCAAGTGCCACCTAAGGGACAGGGAGTTGGTGGCTACACCTTC,CASSQVPPKGQGVGGYTF
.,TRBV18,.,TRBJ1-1,TGTGCCAGCTCACCAGGGACCGTGAACACTGAAGCTTTCTTT,CASSPGTVNTEAFF
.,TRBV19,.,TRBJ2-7,TGTGCCAGTAGTCCGACCCGGGGGCGGCAGTACTTC,CASSPTRGRQYF
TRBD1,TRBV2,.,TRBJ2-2,TGTGCCAGTAGACAGGGGGACACGAGGACCGGGGAGCTGTTTTTT,CASRQGDTRTGELFF
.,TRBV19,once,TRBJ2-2,TGTGCCAGTAGTGTGGACCCGAACACCGGGGAGCTGTTTTTT,CASSVDPNTGELFF
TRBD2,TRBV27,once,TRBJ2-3,TGTGCCAGCAGTTTATCGATCCAACTAGCGCGCCCTAGCACAGATACGCAGTATTTT,CASSLSIQLARPSTDTQYF
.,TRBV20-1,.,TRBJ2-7,TGCAGTGCTAGAGGGCAGTACGAGCAGTACTTC,CSARGQYEQYF
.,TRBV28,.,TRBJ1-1,TGTGCCAGCAGTTTAAGACAGTACACTGAAGCTTTCTTT,CASSLRQYTEAFF
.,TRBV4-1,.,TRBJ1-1,TGCGCCAGCAGCCACCCCGCAGGGTACTACACTGAAGCTTTCTTT,CASSHPAGYYTEAFF
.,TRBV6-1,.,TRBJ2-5,TGTGCCAGCCGGGGTGGAGTACAAGAGACCCAGTACTTC,CASRGGVQETQYF
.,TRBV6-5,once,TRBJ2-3,TGTGCCAGCTTCGGGACCACGATGGATACGCAGTATTTT,CASFGTTMDTQYF
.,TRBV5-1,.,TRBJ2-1,TGCGCCAGCAGCTTGGATCGGGGCCGTGTCAATGAGCAGTTCTTC,CASSLDRGRVNEQFF
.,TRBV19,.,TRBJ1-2,TGTGCCAGTAGTATAGTCAGGTCGGAATATGGCTACACCTTC,CASSIVRSEYGYTF
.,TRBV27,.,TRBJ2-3,TGTGCCAGCAACTCAATAGGCGGCTCGATCACAGATACGCAGTATTTT,CASNSIGGSITDTQYF
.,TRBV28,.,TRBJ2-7,TGTGCCAGCACCTCCCGGAAAGGCTCCTACGAGCAGTACTTC,CASTSRKGSYEQYF
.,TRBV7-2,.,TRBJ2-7,TGTGCCAGCAGGGGCGTGAAGGGAGCGTTCTACGAGCAGTACTTC,CASRGVKGAFYEQYF